Reported below is one T cell receptor beta chain. Its antigen is still unknown. There are no base qualities to consult, and no much larger clone falls within one base. The data are from a study of spatial heterogeneity in lung cancer (dated by TCRdb to between 2018 and 2021). Notes on the research overall: Donors were around 69 patients with early-stage, untreated non-small cell lung cancer from the lung TRACERx cohort. Follow-up PBMC samples were sequenced whenever available, and the median time to follow-up was two to three years after resection. In non-small cell lung cancer, the study quantitatively compared TCR alpha and beta repertoires across several tumor regions, matched nontumor lung, and blood. Beta-chain transcripts were consistently detected in greater numbers than alpha-chain transcripts, which likely reflects a higher abundance of beta-chain transcripts. At surgery, roughly 220 tumor regions, around 68 matched nontumor lung samples and 56 PBMC samples were TCR-sequenced for both alpha and beta chains. In the raw uncorrected reads, each unique combination of TCR and UMI appeared on average more than ten times. The study linked features of the TCR repertoire to counts of nonsynonymous mutations, which were determined by whole-exome sequencing of tumor tissue.

The time point label, as the study defines it: blood at routine non-recurrence follow-up after resection. Whole RNA extracted from tumor and nontumor lung tissue, or from cryopreserved PBMC samples, was used for TCR sequencing without cell sorting. Only patients with enough RNA available from two or more tumor regions were chosen for TCR sequencing. Library method: 5' RACE. The run used a NextSeq 500. In the TCR library protocol, a unique molecular identifier was attached to each TCR cDNA molecule so that PCR and sequencing errors could be corrected. On the study's bioinformatics: Decombinator tools were used for TCR identification, UMI-based error correction and CDR3 extraction. Expanded TCRs were defined as those above a frequency of 2 per 1,000, corresponding to the top 1% of the tumor frequency distribution. Each repertoire was subsampled 100 times to 5,000 TCRs, after which Renyi diversity was computed with the R vegan package. CDR3 similarity networks were constructed using string-kernel similarity of amino acid triplets, with links drawn between CDR3s whose pairwise similarity was above 0.82. TCRdb reran the public reads through fastp at Q25 and MiXCR, keeping productive beta chains. CDR3 protein duplicates are merged, each entry listing the most common genes and DNA. TCRdb, rather than the study authors, made the V and J calls. The sample has roughly 72,000 distinct CDR3 sequences on record, 8% to 9.5% of them singletons. Of the sample, about 2% is held by the ten largest clones.

CDR1 and CDR2 are read off the germline V gene as MNHEY and SVGAGI. The CDR3, from cysteine to phenylalanine, totals 15 residues. The kept DNA is CDR3 alone, 45 bases in frame from the first base. Trimming takes 0 bases from V and 0 bases from J, and the germline ends sit 7 bases apart. General study outcomes and caveats: Ubiquitous expanded tumor TCRs were detected in blood more often at tumor resection than at routine follow-up. Additional single-cell paired TCR alpha and beta sequencing was considered necessary to confirm, at a functional level, the hypothesis that regional TCRs recognize regional mutations. Only approximately 15 patients were included in the comparisons of baseline and follow-up blood repertoires.

Source: PBMCs, taken at follow-up. This sequence originates from a female donor with early-stage non-small cell lung cancer. The rearranged segments are TRBV6-5 and TRBJ2-3, with no D gene named confidently. The CDR3 protein is CASSYSPESTDTQYF. The DNA reads as follows: TGTGCCAGCAGTTACTCTCCGGAGAGCACAGATACGCAGTATTTT.